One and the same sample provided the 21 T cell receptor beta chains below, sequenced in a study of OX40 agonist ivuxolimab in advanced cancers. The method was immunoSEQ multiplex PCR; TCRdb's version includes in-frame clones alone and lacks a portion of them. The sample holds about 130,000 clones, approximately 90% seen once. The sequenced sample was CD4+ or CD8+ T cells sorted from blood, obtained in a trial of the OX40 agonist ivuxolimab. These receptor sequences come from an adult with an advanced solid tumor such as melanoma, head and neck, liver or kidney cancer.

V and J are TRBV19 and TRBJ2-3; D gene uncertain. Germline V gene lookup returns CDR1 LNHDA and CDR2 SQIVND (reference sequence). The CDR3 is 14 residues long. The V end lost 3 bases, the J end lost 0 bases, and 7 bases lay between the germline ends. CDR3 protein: CASSILDSTDTQYF. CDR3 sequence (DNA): TGTGCCAGTAGTATCCTGGACAGCACAGATACGCAGTATTTT.

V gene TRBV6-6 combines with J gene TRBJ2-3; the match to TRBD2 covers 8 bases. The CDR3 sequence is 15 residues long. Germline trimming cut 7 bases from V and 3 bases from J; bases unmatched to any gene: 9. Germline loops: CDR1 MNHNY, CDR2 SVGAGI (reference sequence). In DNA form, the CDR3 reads TGTGCCAGCACTTTAAGCGGGAGCAGGACAGATACGCAGTATTTT. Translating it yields CASTLSGSRTDTQYF.

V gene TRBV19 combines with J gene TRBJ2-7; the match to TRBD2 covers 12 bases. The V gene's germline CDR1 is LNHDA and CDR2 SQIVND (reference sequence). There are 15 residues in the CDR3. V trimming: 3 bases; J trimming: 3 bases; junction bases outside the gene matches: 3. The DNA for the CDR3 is TGTGCCAGTAGTATCCGACTAGCGGGAGACTACGAGCAGTACTTC. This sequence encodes CASSIRLAGDYEQYF.

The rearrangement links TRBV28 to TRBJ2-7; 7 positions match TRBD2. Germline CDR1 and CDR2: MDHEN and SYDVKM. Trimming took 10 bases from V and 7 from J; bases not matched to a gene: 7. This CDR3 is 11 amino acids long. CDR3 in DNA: TGTGCCACGGCGGGAGTATTAGAGCAGTACTTC. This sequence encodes CATAGVLEQYF.

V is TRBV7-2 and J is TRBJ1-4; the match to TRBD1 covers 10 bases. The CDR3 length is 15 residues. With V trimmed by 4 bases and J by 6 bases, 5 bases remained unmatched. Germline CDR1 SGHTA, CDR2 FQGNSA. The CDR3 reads CASSYRQGADEKLFF. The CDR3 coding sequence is TGTGCCAGCAGCTACCGACAGGGGGCGGATGAAAAACTGTTTTTT.

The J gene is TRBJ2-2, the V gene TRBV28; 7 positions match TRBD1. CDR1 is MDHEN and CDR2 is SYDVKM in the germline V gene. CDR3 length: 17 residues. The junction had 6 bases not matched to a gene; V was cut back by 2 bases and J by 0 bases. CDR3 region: CASSLLPGTANTGELFF. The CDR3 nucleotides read TGTGCCAGCAGTTTACTACCCGGGACAGCGAACACCGGGGAGCTGTTTTTT.

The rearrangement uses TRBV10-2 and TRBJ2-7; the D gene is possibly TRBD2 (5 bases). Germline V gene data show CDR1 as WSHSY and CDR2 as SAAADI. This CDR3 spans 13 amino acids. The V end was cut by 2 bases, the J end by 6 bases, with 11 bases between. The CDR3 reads CASSEALGSEQYF. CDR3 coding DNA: TGCGCCAGCAGTGAGGCACTAGGATCCGAGCAGTACTTC.

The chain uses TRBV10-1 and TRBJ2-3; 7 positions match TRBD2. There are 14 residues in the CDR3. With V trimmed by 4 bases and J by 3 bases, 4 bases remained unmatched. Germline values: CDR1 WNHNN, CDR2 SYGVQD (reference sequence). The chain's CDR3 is CASSGTSGTDTQYF. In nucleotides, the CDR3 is TGCGCCAGCAGTGGGACTAGTGGAACAGATACGCAGTATTTT.

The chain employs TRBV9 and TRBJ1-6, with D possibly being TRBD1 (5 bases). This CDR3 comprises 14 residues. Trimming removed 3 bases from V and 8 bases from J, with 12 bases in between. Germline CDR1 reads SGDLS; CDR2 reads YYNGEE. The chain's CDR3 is CASSEAGTYSPLHF. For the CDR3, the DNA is TGTGCCAGCAGCGAGGCGGGGACCTATTCACCCCTCCACTTT.

The CDR3 region has the DNA TGTGCCAGCAGTGCTAGCGGGACAGATACGCAGTATTTT. It specifies CASSASGTDTQYF. J is TRBJ2-3 and V is TRBV6-4; TRBD2 agrees at 8 bases. The CDR3 covers 13 residues. V was pared by 4 bases and J by 3 bases, with 0 bases of the junction left unmatched. Germline loops: CDR1 MRHNA, CDR2 SNTAGT.

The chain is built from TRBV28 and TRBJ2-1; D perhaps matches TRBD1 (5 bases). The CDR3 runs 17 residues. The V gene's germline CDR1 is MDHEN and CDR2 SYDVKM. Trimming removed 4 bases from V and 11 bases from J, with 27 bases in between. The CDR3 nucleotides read TGTGCCAGCAGTTCACCCTGGGGCTACAACCAATTGAATAAGCAGTTCTTC. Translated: CASSSPWGYNQLNKQFF.

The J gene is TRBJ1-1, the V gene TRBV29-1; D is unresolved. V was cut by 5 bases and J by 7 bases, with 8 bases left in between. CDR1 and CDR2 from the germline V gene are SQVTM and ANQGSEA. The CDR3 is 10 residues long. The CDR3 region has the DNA TGCAGCGTTTCCGATCTTGAAGCTTTCTTT. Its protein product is CSVSDLEAFF. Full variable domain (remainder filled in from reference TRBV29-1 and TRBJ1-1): SAVISQKPSRDICQRGTSLTIQCQVDSQVTMMFWYRQQPGQSLTLIATANQGSEATYESGFVIDKFPISRPNLTFSTLTVSNMSPEDSSIYLCSVSDLEAFFGQGTRLTVV.

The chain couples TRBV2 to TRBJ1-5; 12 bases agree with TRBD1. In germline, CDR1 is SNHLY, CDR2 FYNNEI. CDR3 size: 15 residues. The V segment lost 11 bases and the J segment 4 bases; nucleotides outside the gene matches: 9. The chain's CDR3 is CASGQGAQPNQPQHF. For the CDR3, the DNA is TGTGCCTCGGGACAGGGGGCGCAGCCGAATCAGCCCCAGCATTTT.

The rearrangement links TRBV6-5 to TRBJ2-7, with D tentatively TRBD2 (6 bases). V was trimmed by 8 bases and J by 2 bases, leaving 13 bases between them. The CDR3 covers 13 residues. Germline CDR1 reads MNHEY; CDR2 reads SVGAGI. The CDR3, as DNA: TGTGCCAGCCGGCGGGACGGGACCTACGAGCAGTACTTC. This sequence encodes CASRRDGTYEQYF.

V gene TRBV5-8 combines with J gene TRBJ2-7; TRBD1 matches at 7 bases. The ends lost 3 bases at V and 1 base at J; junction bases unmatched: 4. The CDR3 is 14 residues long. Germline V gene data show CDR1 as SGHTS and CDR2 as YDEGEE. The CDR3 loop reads CASSSGQWSYEQYF. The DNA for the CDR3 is TGTGCCAGCAGCTCGGGACAGTGGTCCTACGAGCAGTACTTC.

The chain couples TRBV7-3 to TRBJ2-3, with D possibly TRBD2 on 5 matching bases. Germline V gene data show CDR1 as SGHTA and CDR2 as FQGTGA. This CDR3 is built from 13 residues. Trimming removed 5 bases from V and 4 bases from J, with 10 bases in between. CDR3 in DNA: TGTGCCAGCAGCCCGGAGGTCGCAGATACGCAGTATTTT. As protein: CASSPEVADTQYF.

The CDR3 reads CASRTGTETYEQYF. Here the CDR3 DNA reads TGCGCCAGCAGGACCGGGACCGAGACCTACGAGCAGTACTTC. The V gene is TRBV5-1, the J gene TRBJ2-7; either TRBD1 or TRBD2 may supply D (5 bases each). Deletions cut 5 bases from V and 2 bases from J, with 14 bases between. This CDR3 region has 14 residues. Germline V gene data show CDR1 as SGHRS and CDR2 as YFSETQ.

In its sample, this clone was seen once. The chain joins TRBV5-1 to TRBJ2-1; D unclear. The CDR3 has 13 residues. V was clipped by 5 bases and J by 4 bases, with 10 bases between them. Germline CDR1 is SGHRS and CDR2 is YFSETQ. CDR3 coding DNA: TGCGCCAGCAGGCTTAATATTTACAATGAGCAGTTCTTC. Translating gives CASRLNIYNEQFF.

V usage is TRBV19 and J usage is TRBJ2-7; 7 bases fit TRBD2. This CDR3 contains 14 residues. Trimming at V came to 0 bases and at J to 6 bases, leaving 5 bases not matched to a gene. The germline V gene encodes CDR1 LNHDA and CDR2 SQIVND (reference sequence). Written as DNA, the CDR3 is TGTGCCAGTAGTATAGATCTCTGGGGGGGCGAGCAGTACTTC. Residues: CASSIDLWGGEQYF.

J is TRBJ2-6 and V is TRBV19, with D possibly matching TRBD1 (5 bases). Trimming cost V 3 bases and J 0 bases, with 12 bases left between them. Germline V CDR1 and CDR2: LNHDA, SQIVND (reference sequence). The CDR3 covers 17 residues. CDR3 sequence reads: CASSIGHSSSGANVLTF. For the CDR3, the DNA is TGTGCCAGTAGTATTGGACATTCAAGCTCTGGGGCCAACGTCCTGACTTTC. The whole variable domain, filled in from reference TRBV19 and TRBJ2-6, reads DGGITQSPKYLFRKEGQNVTLSCEQNLNHDAMYWYRQDPGQGLRLIYYSQIVNDFQKGDIAEGYSVSREKKESFPLTVTSAQKNPTAFYLCASSIGHSSSGANVLTFGAGSRLTVL.

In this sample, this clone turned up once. The CDR3 nucleotides read TGTGCCAGCAGCTTTAGCGGGGGAAGCTCCTACGAGCAGTACTTC. Encoded protein: CASSFSGGSSYEQYF. The chain has TRBV11-3 and TRBJ2-7; 9 nucleotides match TRBD2. V dropped 3 bases and J dropped 0; count of bases not matched to a gene: 3. Germline CDR1 is SGHNT and CDR2 is YENEEA. This CDR3 has 15 residues.